The 28 T cell receptor beta chains presented below share a single source sample, sequenced in a study of T cell changes during pregnancy in multiple sclerosis. This table comes from immunoSEQ multiplex PCR, and its TCRdb copy is limited to in-frame clones, with some not included. Seen here are around 31,000 clones, about nine tenths observed once, and the top ten hold 9.7%. The sample was CD8+ T cells from peripheral blood mononuclear cells, taken in the first trimester of pregnancy. The receptors stem from a female donor with multiple sclerosis, enrolled in a pregnancy study.

Notes on this clone: This sequence may be a read error, since a much larger clone differs from it by one base. This chain connects TRBV7-3 to TRBJ2-2; 8 bases fit TRBD2. This CDR3 has 18 residues. Trimming at V came to 4 bases and at J to 2 bases, leaving 12 bases not matched to a gene. Germline V CDR1 and CDR2: SGHTA, FQGTGA. The CDR3 here is CASSSGISGDPNTGELFF. In nucleotides, the CDR3 is TGTGCCAGCAGCTCCGGGATTAGCGGGGATCCTAACACCGGGGAGCTGTTTTTT.

The chain is built from TRBV7-9 and TRBJ2-1; 7 bases fit TRBD1. This CDR3 spans 14 amino acids. V lost 5 bases, J lost 5 bases, and 6 bases stayed unmatched. Looked up from germline, CDR1 is SEHNR and CDR2 is FQNEAQ (reference sequence). DNA of the CDR3: TGTGCCAGCAGCGCGACAGGGCTGGACAATGAGCAGTTCTTC. Protein sequence: CASSATGLDNEQFF.

The chain is built from TRBV19 and TRBJ2-1; 13 positions match TRBD2. V lost 3 bases, J lost 1 base, and 6 bases stayed unmatched. The germline V gene has CDR1 LNHDA and CDR2 SQIVND (reference sequence). The CDR3 runs 18 residues. The CDR3 protein is CASSIGLAGAGSYNEQFF. The CDR3 nucleotides read TGTGCCAGTAGTATCGGACTAGCGGGAGCAGGATCCTACAATGAGCAGTTCTTC.

CDR3 DNA: TGTGCCTGGAGTGTACAACAGGGGCTTCAGCCCCAGCATTTT. It translates to CAWSVQQGLQPQHF. This chain joins TRBV30 and TRBJ1-5; TRBD1 aligns across 7 bases. V shed 0 bases, J shed 6 bases, and the junction held 5 bases outside the gene matches. The germline V gene encodes CDR1 GTSNPN and CDR2 SVGIG (reference sequence). The CDR3 has 14 amino acids. Full variable domain (remainder filled in from reference TRBV30 and TRBJ1-5): SQTIHQWPATLVQPVGSPLSLECTVEGTSNPNLYWYRQAAGRGLQLLFYSVGIGQISSEVPQNLSASRPQDRQFILSSKKLLLSDSGFYLCAWSVQQGLQPQHFGDGTRLSIL.

V and J are TRBV7-9 and TRBJ2-5; 12 nucleotides line up with TRBD1. CDR1 and CDR2 from the germline V gene are SEHNR and FQNEAQ (reference sequence). Trimming cost V 5 bases and J 5 bases; bases outside gene matches: 6. The CDR3 consists of 15 residues. This CDR3 reads CASSEPGQGAETQYF. The CDR3 DNA reads TGTGCCAGCAGCGAACCGGGACAGGGGGCGGAGACCCAGTACTTC.

The CDR3 region is CASSMDSYSPLHF. The CDR3 DNA is TGTGCCAGTAGTATGGACAGCTATTCACCCCTCCACTTT. The genes are TRBV19 and TRBJ1-6; D perhaps matches TRBD1 (6 bases). V was trimmed by 3 bases and J by 8 bases, leaving 8 bases between them. CDR3 size: 13 residues. Germline CDR1 reads LNHDA; CDR2 reads SQIVND (reference sequence).

The chain carries TRBV4-3 and TRBJ1-1; 9 bases line up with TRBD1. J lost 3 bases, V lost 4 bases, and 3 bases had no gene match. The CDR3 loop spans 14 amino acids. Per germline, CDR1 LGHNA and CDR2 YSLEER. CDR3 sequence (DNA): TGCGCCAGCAGCCCCCGGACAGGGGACACTGAAGCTTTCTTT. Its translation: CASSPRTGDTEAFF.

J is TRBJ1-1 and V is TRBV27, with D possibly matching TRBD1 (6 bases). The CDR3 has 13 residues. Germline values: CDR1 MNHEY, CDR2 SMNVEV (reference sequence). V was trimmed by 6 bases and J by 3 bases, leaving 11 bases between them. This CDR3 reads CASRSSGDTEAFF. CDR3 sequence (DNA): TGTGCCAGCAGATCATCAGGGGACACTGAAGCTTTCTTT.

This chain joins TRBV2 and TRBJ1-4; D might be TRBD1 (5 bases). The CDR3 has 17 amino acids. CDR1 is SNHLY and CDR2 is FYNNEI in the germline V gene. V was shortened by 3 bases and J by 5 bases, with 19 bases between the two germline ends. CDR3 sequence (DNA): TGTGCCAGCAGTGATCCATCTACAGAGGACACCAATGAAAAACTGTTTTTT. As protein: CASSDPSTEDTNEKLFF. Supplemented by reference TRBV2 and TRBJ1-4, the full variable domain reads EPEVTQTPSHQVTQMGQEVILRCVPISNHLYFYWYRQILGQKVEFLVSFYNNEISEKSEIFDDQFSVERPDGSNFTLKIRSTKLEDSAMYFCASSDPSTEDTNEKLFFGSGTQLSVL.

This chain uses TRBV6-5 with TRBJ1-2; D not resolved. The CDR3 has 12 residues. V gave up 5 bases and J gave up 4 bases, with 8 bases separating them. Germline loops: CDR1 MNHEY, CDR2 SVGAGI. The CDR3: CASSQDFYGYTF. CDR3 coding DNA: TGTGCCAGCAGTCAAGACTTCTATGGCTACACCTTC.

A few counts support this clone. The rearrangement joins TRBV9 to TRBJ2-1, with D tentatively TRBD1 (6 bases). Trimming removed 3 bases from V and 6 bases from J, with 10 bases in between. Germline V gives CDR1 SGDLS, CDR2 YYNGEE. The CDR3 consists of 13 residues. The CDR3 spells CASSAPRGNEQFF. DNA for the CDR3: TGTGCCAGCAGCGCCCCCAGGGGCAATGAGCAGTTCTTC.

The chain carries TRBV5-6 and TRBJ1-1; D remains unclear. Trimming cost V 1 base and J 4 bases, with 14 bases left between them. CDR1 is SGHDT and CDR2 is YYEEEE in the germline V gene. This CDR3 is 15 amino acids long. Written as DNA, the CDR3 is TGTGCCAGCAGCTTGCGATTGGAGGGAGGCACTGAAGCTTTCTTT. It encodes CASSLRLEGGTEAFF.

This clone is judged medium-sized. The chain joins TRBV28 to TRBJ1-5, with 8 bases fitting TRBD1. V shed 3 bases and J 7 bases; nucleotides not matched to a gene: 5. CDR3 length: 14 residues. Per germline, CDR1 MDHEN and CDR2 SYDVKM. This CDR3 is CASSLDREFQPQHF. The CDR3 DNA reads as TGTGCCAGCAGTTTGGACAGGGAGTTCCAGCCCCAGCATTTT.

This clone was seen only a few times. V and J are TRBV11-3 and TRBJ1-1; the D is unclear. Germline V gives CDR1 SGHNT, CDR2 YENEEA. The V end was cut by 3 bases, the J end by 0 bases, with 11 bases between. The CDR3 is 15 amino acids. CDR3 protein: CASSFKEQLNTEAFF. The DNA for the CDR3 is TGTGCCAGCAGCTTCAAGGAACAGCTGAACACTGAAGCTTTCTTT. The whole variable domain, filled in from reference TRBV11-3 and TRBJ1-1, reads EAGVVQSPRYKIIEKKQPVAFWCNPISGHNTLYWYLQNLGQGPELLIRYENEEAVDDSQLPKDRFSAERLKGVDSTLKIQPAELGDSAVYLCASSFKEQLNTEAFFGQGTRLTVV.

J is TRBJ2-5 and V is TRBV19; D possibly corresponds to TRBD1 (6 bases). Germline CDR1 and CDR2: LNHDA and SQIVND (reference sequence). The length of the CDR3 is 14 residues. V lost 5 bases to trimming and J lost 5 bases, with 15 bases between them. Here the CDR3 DNA reads TGTGCCAGTAGTTTCCAGGGGAAAGGGGAGACCCAGTACTTC. Translated, it gives CASSFQGKGETQYF.

This clone was detected only once. CDR3 region: CASSQVRGLETQYF. The CDR3, as DNA: TGCGCCAGCAGCCAAGTCAGGGGGTTGGAGACCCAGTACTTC. The chain joins TRBV4-3 to TRBJ2-5, with TRBD1 matching over 7 bases. This CDR3 is 14 amino acids long. Per the germline V gene, CDR1 is LGHNA and CDR2 is YSLEER. With V trimmed by 1 base and J by 5 bases, 4 bases remained unmatched.

The CDR3 region is CASSGLAGSYEQYF. The CDR3 coding sequence is TGTGCCAGCAGTGGACTAGCAGGCTCCTACGAGCAGTACTTC. The J gene is TRBJ2-7, the V gene TRBV27, with 8 bases aligning to TRBD2. The CDR3 covers 14 residues. Germline lookup yields CDR1 MNHEY and CDR2 SMNVEV (reference sequence). The trim removed 5 bases at V and 0 bases at J, leaving 3 bases unmatched.

The chain uses TRBV4-3 and TRBJ1-1; 9 bases line up with TRBD1. V dropped 3 bases and J dropped 2; count of bases not matched to a gene: 1. The V gene's germline CDR1 is LGHNA and CDR2 YSLEER. The CDR3 totals 14 residues. Here the CDR3 DNA reads TGCGCCAGCAGCCAGGGACAGGGAAACACTGAAGCTTTCTTT. Translation gives CASSQGQGNTEAFF.

The chain joins TRBV11-3 to TRBJ2-1; 8 nucleotides line up with TRBD1. CDR3 length equals 13 residues. Looked up from germline, CDR1 is SGHNT and CDR2 is YENEEA. Losses at the gene ends were 7 bases for V and 6 bases for J; bases not matched to a gene: 5. CDR3 in DNA: TGTGCCAGCACCGGACAGGGCGGCAATGAGCAGTTCTTC. Translated: CASTGQGGNEQFF.

The V call is TRBV7-3, the J call TRBJ1-1, with 7 bases that match TRBD1. The CDR3 covers 14 residues. With 4 bases clipped from V and 5 bases from J, the junction kept 7 bases outside the gene matches. The germline CDR1 and CDR2 sequences are SGHTA and FQGTGA. In DNA, the CDR3 is TGTGCCAGCAGCTCTTCAGGGGGGAGTACTGAAGCTTTCTTT. This translates into CASSSSGGSTEAFF. The full variable domain, with the rest looked up from reference TRBV7-3 and TRBJ1-1, is GAGVSQTPSNKVTEKGKYVELRCDPISGHTALYWYRQSLGQGPEFLIYFQGTGAADDSGLPNDRFFAVRPEGSVSTLKIQRTERGDSAVYLCASSSSGGSTEAFFGQGTRLTVV.

CDR3 sequence reads: CASSESEARSSPLHF. The CDR3 region has the DNA TGTGCCAGCAGTGAATCAGAGGCTCGGAGTTCACCCCTCCACTTT. The chain links TRBV6-4 to TRBJ1-6; D is unclear. The CDR3 spans 15 residues. V was trimmed by 3 bases and J by 9 bases, leaving 15 bases between them. Germline CDR1 reads MRHNA; CDR2 reads SNTAGT.

This rearrangement joins TRBV19 to TRBJ2-1; possibly TRBD1 for D (6 bases). Trimming took off 7 bases at V and 1 base at J, with 11 bases between the two ends. The germline gives CDR1 LNHDA, CDR2 SQIVND (reference sequence). This CDR3 comprises 14 residues. The CDR3 DNA sequence: TGTGCCAGTAACGTAGGACAGTCCTACAATGAGCAGTTCTTC. Amino acid sequence: CASNVGQSYNEQFF.

V gene TRBV6-4 combines with J gene TRBJ2-1; 10 bases line up with TRBD2. CDR1 is MRHNA, CDR2 SNTAGT, per germline. V was pared by 0 bases and J by 9 bases, with 8 bases of the junction left unmatched. The CDR3 runs to 16 residues. The CDR3 is CASSDSPSGSFFEQFF. The CDR3 DNA reads as TGTGCCAGCAGTGACTCGCCTAGCGGGAGTTTTTTTGAGCAGTTCTTC.

V gene TRBV6-1 combines with J gene TRBJ2-1; TRBD2 matches at 13 bases. CDR1 and CDR2 (germline): MNHNS, SASEGT. V was pared by 8 bases and J by 6 bases, with 4 bases of the junction left unmatched. The CDR3 totals 14 residues. CDR3 region: CASLGLAGTNEQFF. CDR3 coding DNA: TGTGCCAGCTTGGGACTAGCGGGGACCAATGAGCAGTTCTTC.

The rearrangement joins TRBV7-6 to TRBJ1-2; 10 nucleotides line up with TRBD1. J was trimmed by 4 bases and V by 3 bases; bases with no gene match: 5. This CDR3 is built from 15 residues. Germline V gene data show CDR1 as SGHVS and CDR2 as FNYEAQ. Written as DNA, the CDR3 is TGTGCCAGCAGCTTGGGGACAGGGGACGGCTATGGCTACACCTTC. Translated, it gives CASSLGTGDGYGYTF.

The CDR3 loop reads CASSQETGAWRTEAFF. Here the CDR3 DNA reads TGCGCCAGCAGCCAAGAAACAGGGGCGTGGCGCACTGAAGCTTTCTTT. The rearrangement links TRBV4-1 to TRBJ1-1; 7 nucleotides line up with TRBD1. CDR3 length: 16 amino acids. V was clipped by 0 bases and J by 4 bases; unmatched bases: 8. Looked up from germline, CDR1 is MGHRA and CDR2 is YSYEKL.

The chain recombines TRBV7-3 with TRBJ2-7; weak D call: TRBD2 (6 bases). Trimming pared 5 bases from V and 4 bases from J, leaving 15 bases between. CDR1 SGHTA and CDR2 FQGTGA come from the germline V gene. The CDR3 runs 14 residues. The CDR3 protein is CASSPLGGGYEQYF. CDR3 DNA sequence: TGTGCCAGCAGCCCTCTGGGGGGAGGTTACGAGCAGTACTTC.

The table lists this clone with many counts. CDR3 sequence: CASSPGGYGYTF. The DNA for the CDR3 is TGTGCCAGCAGCCCCGGGGGGTATGGCTACACCTTC. The J gene is TRBJ1-2, the V gene TRBV27, with D possibly TRBD1 on 5 matching bases. Per the germline V gene, CDR1 is MNHEY and CDR2 is SMNVEV (reference sequence). CDR3 length: 12 amino acids. The V end lost 6 bases, the J end lost 5 bases, and 10 bases lay between the germline ends.